The 14 T cell receptor beta chains below were found in one sample sequenced in a study of blood T cell repertoires in COVID-19. Libraries were prepared by immunoSEQ multiplex PCR; TCRdb keeps only in-frame clonotypes and omits some of them. This table has about 350,000 clones, roughly 90% appearing once. The sample consisted of peripheral blood. These receptors were collected from a man aged 25-45 years with COVID-19, enrolled during active disease.

To note about this clone: This sample includes further DNA sequences coding for the same CDR3. The CDR3 sequence is CASSSSGVQETQYF. DNA for the CDR3: TGTGCCAGCAGCTCTAGCGGGGTTCAAGAGACCCAGTACTTC. V usage is TRBV7-2 and J usage is TRBJ2-5; 9 bases match TRBD2. Looked up from germline, CDR1 is SGHTA and CDR2 is FQGNSA. There are 14 residues in the CDR3. V lost 4 bases and J lost 2; bases outside the gene matches: 2.

The chain couples TRBV18 to TRBJ1-2; possible D gene TRBD1, 5 bases. V was pared by 3 bases and J by 2 bases, with 10 bases between. The CDR3 runs 14 residues. The germline V gene encodes CDR1 KGHSH and CDR2 LQKENI. The CDR3 bases are TGTGCCAGCTCACCCGGTGGGGGGAACTATGGCTACACCTTC. Its protein product is CASSPGGGNYGYTF.

The V gene is TRBV5-1, the J gene TRBJ2-1; D gene ambiguous. The CDR3 is 15 amino acids. V lost 0 bases to trimming and J lost 0 bases, with 7 bases between them. Per the germline V gene, CDR1 is SGHRS and CDR2 is YFSETQ. The CDR3 DNA reads TGCGCCAGCAGCTTGGCCTCCAGCTCCTACAATGAGCAGTTCTTC. Translated: CASSLASSSYNEQFF.

This clone came up a few times. The V call is TRBV2, the J call TRBJ1-1; no reliable D call. CDR1 is SNHLY and CDR2 is FYNNEI in the germline V gene. The CDR3 runs 14 residues. V was pared by 2 bases and J by 5 bases, with 12 bases between. The CDR3 DNA sequence: TGTGCCAGCAGTGAAAGGGTAGGAGGGACTGAAGCTTTCTTT. Residues: CASSERVGGTEAFF.

The V and J genes are TRBV5-1 and TRBJ2-7; D uncertain. The CDR3 length is 14 residues. The germline gives CDR1 SGHRS, CDR2 YFSETQ. V was cut by 0 bases and J by 0 bases, with 7 bases left in between. CDR3 DNA: TGCGCCAGCAGCTTGGACTCTCGCTCCTACGAGCAGTACTTC. Translation: CASSLDSRSYEQYF. Drawing the rest from reference TRBV5-1 and TRBJ2-7, the complete variable domain is KAGVTQTPRYLIKTRGQQVTLSCSPISGHRSVSWYQQTPGQGLQFLFEYFSETQRNKGNFPGRFSGRQFSNSRSEMNVSTLELGDSALYLCASSLDSRSYEQYFGPGTRLTVT.

The chain recombines TRBV7-2 with TRBJ1-1; possible D gene TRBD1, 6 bases. The germline gives CDR1 SGHTA, CDR2 FQGNSA. V was clipped by 5 bases and J by 5 bases, with 15 bases between them. The CDR3 extends over 14 amino acids. Written as DNA, the CDR3 is TGTGCCAGCAGCCAACAGGGAATGGGAACTGAAGCTTTCTTT. This encodes CASSQQGMGTEAFF.

The chain recombines TRBV19 with TRBJ2-1; possible D gene TRBD2, 6 bases. Trimming cost V 5 bases and J 3 bases, with 20 bases left between them. The length of the CDR3 is 17 residues. The germline gives CDR1 LNHDA, CDR2 SQIVND (reference sequence). The CDR3 DNA follows: TGTGCCAGTAGTGGATTACAAACTAGCCCATACTACAATGAGCAGTTCTTC. Encoded protein: CASSGLQTSPYYNEQFF.

The chain combines TRBV6-2 or TRBV6-3 with TRBJ2-5; 10 nucleotides agree with TRBD1. The V gene's germline CDR1 is MNHEY and CDR2 SVGEGT. The CDR3 loop spans 16 amino acids. Germline trimming cut 2 bases from V and 6 bases from J; bases unmatched to any gene: 9. CDR3 region: CASSYVAGTGVKTQYF. CDR3 DNA sequence: TGTGCCAGCAGTTACGTCGCCGGGACAGGGGTTAAGACCCAGTACTTC.

V is TRBV7-2 and J is TRBJ2-7; D unclear. The V and J ends lost 7 bases and 2 bases respectively, with 18 bases between them. The CDR3 spans 15 residues. Germline V gene sequence: CDR1 SGHTA, CDR2 FQGNSA. Written as DNA, the CDR3 is TGTGCCAGCACCCCCCCCGGCGGCAATACCTACGAGCAGTACTTC. It codes for CASTPPGGNTYEQYF. The complete variable domain, with remaining parts taken from reference TRBV7-2 and TRBJ2-7, reads GAGVSQSPSNKVTEKGKDVELRCDPISGHTALYWYRQSLGQGLEFLIYFQGNSAPDKSGLPSDRFSAERTGGSVSTLTIQRTQQEDSAVYLCASTPPGGNTYEQYFGPGTRLTVT.

The chain employs TRBV19 and TRBJ2-7; TRBD1 aligns across 9 bases. This CDR3 contains 12 residues. The trim removed 6 bases at V and 6 bases at J, leaving 3 bases unmatched. Germline V lookup: CDR1 LNHDA, CDR2 SQIVND (reference sequence). CDR3 in DNA: TGTGCCAGTAGCAACAGGGGGCTCGAGCAGTACTTC. Translating it yields CASSNRGLEQYF. Full variable domain (remainder filled in from reference TRBV19 and TRBJ2-7): DGGITQSPKYLFRKEGQNVTLSCEQNLNHDAMYWYRQDPGQGLRLIYYSQIVNDFQKGDIAEGYSVSREKKESFPLTVTSAQKNPTAFYLCASSNRGLEQYFGPGTRLTVT.

The chain links TRBV13 to TRBJ2-4; a possible D gene is TRBD2 (5 bases). CDR1 and CDR2 (germline): PRHDT, FYEKMQ (reference sequence). V shed 1 base and J shed 3 bases, with 13 bases lying between them. The CDR3 loop spans 16 amino acids. In DNA form, the CDR3 reads TGTGCCAGCAGCTTAGCCGCTAGCCCGTACAAAAACATTCAGTACTTC. Translating it yields CASSLAASPYKNIQYF.

The CDR3 region has the DNA TGTGCCAGCAGCCACGGGCAGGGCGAGCAGTACTTC. It translates to CASSHGQGEQYF. This chain connects TRBV3-1 (or the pseudogene TRBV3-2) to TRBJ2-7; D is possibly TRBD1 (5 bases). Germline assignment: CDR1 LGHDT and CDR2 YNNKEL (reference sequence). This CDR3 spans 12 amino acids. The ends were cut back, 3 bases at V and 6 bases at J, with 9 bases in the middle.

J is TRBJ1-6 and V is TRBV9, with unresolved D. Trimming removed 3 bases at V and 0 bases at J, with 16 bases between. The CDR3 sequence is 18 residues long. From germline, CDR1 is SGDLS and CDR2 YYNGEE. The DNA of the CDR3 is TGTGCCAGCAGCGCCCCGGCGGTTCCCGGCTCCTATAATTCACCCCTCCACTTT. This encodes CASSAPAVPGSYNSPLHF.

The chain joins TRBV27 to TRBJ2-7; 11 bases agree with TRBD2. CDR1 and CDR2 (germline): MNHEY, SMNVEV (reference sequence). Trimming removed 6 bases from V and 3 bases from J; junction bases left unmatched: 7. The CDR3 consists of 15 residues. This CDR3 reads CASRYTGTSGYEQYF. The CDR3 nucleotides read TGTGCCAGCAGATACACCGGGACTAGCGGCTACGAGCAGTACTTC.